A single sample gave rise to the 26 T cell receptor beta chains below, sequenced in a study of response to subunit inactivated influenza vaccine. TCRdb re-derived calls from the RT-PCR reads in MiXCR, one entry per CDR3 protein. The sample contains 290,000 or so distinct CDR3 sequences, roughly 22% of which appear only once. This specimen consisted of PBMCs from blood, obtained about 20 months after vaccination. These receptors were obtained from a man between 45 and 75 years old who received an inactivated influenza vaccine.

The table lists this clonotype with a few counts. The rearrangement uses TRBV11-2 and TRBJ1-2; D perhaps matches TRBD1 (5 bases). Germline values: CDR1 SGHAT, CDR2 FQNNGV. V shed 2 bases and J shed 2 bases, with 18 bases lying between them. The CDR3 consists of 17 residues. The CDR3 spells CASSLPTAAGKNYGYTF. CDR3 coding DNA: TGTGCCAGCAGCTTACCCACCGCGGCAGGGAAAAACTATGGCTACACCTTC.

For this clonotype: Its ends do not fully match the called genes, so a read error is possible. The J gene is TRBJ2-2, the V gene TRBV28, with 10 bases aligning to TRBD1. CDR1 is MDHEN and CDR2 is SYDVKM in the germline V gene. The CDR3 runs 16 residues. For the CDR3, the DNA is TGTGCCAGCAGTTCACCGGACAGGGGGAGCCCCGGGGAGCTGTTATTT. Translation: CASSSPDRGSPGELLF.

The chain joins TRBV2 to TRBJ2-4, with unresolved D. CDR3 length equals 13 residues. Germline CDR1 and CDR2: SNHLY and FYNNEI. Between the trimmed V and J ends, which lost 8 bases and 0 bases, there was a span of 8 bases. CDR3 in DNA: TGTGCCAGCTGTGCCCTAGCCAAAAACATTCAGTACTTC. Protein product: CASCALAKNIQYF.

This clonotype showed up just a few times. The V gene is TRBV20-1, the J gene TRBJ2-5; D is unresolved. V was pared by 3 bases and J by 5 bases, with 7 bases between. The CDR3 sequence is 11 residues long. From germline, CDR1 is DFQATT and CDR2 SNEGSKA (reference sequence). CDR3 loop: CSARGVETQYF. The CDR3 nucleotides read TGCAGTGCTAGGGGCGTTGAGACCCAGTACTTC.

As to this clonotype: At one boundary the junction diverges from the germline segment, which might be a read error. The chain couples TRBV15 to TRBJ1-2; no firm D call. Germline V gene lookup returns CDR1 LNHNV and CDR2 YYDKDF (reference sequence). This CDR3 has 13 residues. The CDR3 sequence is CATGREREAGYTF. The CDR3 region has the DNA TGTGCCACCGGCAGAGAAAGAGAAGCAGGCTACACCTTC.

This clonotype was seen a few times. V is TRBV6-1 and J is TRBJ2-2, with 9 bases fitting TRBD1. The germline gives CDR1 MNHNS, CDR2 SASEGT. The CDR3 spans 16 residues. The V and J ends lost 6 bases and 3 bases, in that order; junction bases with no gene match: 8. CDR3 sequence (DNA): TGTGCCAGCAGACCCGGACAGGGGTTTTACACCGGGGAGCTGTTTTTT. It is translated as CASRPGQGFYTGELFF.

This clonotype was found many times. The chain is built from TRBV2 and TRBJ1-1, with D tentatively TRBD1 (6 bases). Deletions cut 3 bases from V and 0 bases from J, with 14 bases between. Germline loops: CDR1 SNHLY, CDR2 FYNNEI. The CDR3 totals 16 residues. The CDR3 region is CASSDTVTGLNTEAFF. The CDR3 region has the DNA TGTGCCAGCAGTGACACGGTCACAGGGTTGAACACTGAAGCTTTCTTT.

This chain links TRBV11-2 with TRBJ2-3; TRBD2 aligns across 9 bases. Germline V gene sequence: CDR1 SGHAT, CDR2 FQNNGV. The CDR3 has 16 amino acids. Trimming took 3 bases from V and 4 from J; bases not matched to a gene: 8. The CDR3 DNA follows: TGTGCCAGCAGCTTTGTGCGGGGGGGCCGGGCAGATACGCAGTATTTT. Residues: CASSFVRGGRADTQYF. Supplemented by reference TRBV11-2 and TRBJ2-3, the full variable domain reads EAGVAQSPRYKIIEKRQSVAFWCNPISGHATLYWYQQILGQGPKLLIQFQNNGVVDDSQLPKDRFSAERLKGVDSTLKIQPAKLEDSAVYLCASSFVRGGRADTQYFGPGTRLTVL.

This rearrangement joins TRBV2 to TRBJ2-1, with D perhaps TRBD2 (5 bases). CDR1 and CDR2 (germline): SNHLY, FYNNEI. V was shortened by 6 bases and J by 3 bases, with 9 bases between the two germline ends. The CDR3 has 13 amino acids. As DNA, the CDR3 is TGTGCCAGCAGACCCGGGGTCTACAATGAGCAGTTCTTC. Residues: CASRPGVYNEQFF.

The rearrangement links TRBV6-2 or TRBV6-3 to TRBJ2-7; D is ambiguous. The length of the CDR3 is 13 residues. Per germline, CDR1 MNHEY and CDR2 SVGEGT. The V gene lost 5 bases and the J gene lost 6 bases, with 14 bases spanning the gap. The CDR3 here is CASSKGPPFEQYF. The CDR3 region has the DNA TGTGCCAGCAGTAAAGGGCCGCCTTTCGAGCAGTACTTC.

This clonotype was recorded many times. The CDR3 DNA sequence: TGCAGTGCTAGAGTCGGGACAGATAGCAATCAGCCCCAGCATTTT. This translates into CSARVGTDSNQPQHF. The chain combines TRBV20-1 with TRBJ1-5; 7 bases are a match to TRBD1. The junction had 3 bases not matched to a gene; V was cut back by 1 base and J by 0 bases. CDR3 length equals 15 residues. Germline V gene sequence: CDR1 DFQATT, CDR2 SNEGSKA (reference sequence).

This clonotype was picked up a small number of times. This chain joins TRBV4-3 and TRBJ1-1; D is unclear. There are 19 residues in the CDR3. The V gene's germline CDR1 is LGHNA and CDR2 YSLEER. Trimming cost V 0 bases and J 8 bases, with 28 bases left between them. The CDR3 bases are TGCGCCAGCAGCCAAGATGGGGTAGGTGGCGGTGGGCCGGGGTCGGAAGCTTTCTTT. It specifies CASSQDGVGGGGPGSEAFF.

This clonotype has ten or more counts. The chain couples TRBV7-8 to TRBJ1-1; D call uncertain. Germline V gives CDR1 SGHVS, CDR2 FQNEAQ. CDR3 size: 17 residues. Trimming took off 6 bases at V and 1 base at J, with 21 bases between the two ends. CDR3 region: CASRNIRLSGRNTEAFF. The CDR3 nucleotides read TGTGCCAGCAGGAATATTAGGTTGTCAGGAAGGAACACTGAAGCTTTCTTT.

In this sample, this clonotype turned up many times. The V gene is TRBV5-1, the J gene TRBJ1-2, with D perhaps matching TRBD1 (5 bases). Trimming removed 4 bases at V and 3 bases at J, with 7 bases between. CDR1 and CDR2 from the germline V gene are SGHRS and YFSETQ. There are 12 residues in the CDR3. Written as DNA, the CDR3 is TGCGCCAGCAGCGAACAGGACTATGGCTACACCTTC. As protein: CASSEQDYGYTF.

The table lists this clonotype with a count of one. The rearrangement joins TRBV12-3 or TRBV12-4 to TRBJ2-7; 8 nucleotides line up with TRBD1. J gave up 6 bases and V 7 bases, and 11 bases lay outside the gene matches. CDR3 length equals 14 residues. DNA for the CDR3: TGTGCCAGCACCAACCAGGACAGGGTTTCCGAGCAGTACTTC. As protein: CASTNQDRVSEQYF.

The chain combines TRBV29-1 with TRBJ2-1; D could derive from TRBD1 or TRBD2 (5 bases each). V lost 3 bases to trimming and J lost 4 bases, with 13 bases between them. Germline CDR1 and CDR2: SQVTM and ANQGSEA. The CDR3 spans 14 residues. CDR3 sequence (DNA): TGCAGCGTTGATGACGGGACCCCATACAATGAGCAGTTCTTC. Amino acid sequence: CSVDDGTPYNEQFF.

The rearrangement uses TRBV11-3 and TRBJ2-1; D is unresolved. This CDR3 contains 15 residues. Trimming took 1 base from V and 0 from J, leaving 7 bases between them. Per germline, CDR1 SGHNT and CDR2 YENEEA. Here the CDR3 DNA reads TGTGCCAGCAGCTTAGTGGGGTCCTCCTACAATGAGCAGTTCTTC. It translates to CASSLVGSSYNEQFF.

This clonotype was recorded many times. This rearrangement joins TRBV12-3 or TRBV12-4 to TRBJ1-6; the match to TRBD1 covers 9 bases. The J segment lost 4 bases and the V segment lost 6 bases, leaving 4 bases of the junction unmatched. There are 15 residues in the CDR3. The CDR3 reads CASSGDRGYNSPLHF. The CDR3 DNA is TGTGCCAGCAGCGGTGACAGGGGGTATAATTCACCCCTCCACTTT.

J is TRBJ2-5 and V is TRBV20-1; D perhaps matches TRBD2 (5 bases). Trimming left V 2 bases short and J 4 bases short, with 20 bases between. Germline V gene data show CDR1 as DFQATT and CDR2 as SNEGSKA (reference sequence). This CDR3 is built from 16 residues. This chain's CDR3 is CSARTPDTRRLETQYF. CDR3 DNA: TGCAGTGCTAGAACCCCGGATACTAGGAGGTTAGAGACCCAGTACTTC.

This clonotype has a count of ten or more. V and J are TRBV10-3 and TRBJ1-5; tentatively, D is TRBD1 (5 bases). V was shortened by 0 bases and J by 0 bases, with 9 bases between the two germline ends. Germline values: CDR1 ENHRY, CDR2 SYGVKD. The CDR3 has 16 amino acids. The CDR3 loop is CAISESGAGSNQPQHF. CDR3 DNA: TGTGCCATCAGTGAGTCAGGGGCAGGTAGCAATCAGCCCCAGCATTTT.

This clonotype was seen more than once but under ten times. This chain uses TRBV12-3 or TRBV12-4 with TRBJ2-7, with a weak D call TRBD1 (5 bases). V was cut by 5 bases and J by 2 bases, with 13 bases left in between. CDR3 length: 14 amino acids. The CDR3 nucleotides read TGTGCCAGCAGTCAATTCAGGGCTACCTACGAGCAGTACTTC. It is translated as CASSQFRATYEQYF.

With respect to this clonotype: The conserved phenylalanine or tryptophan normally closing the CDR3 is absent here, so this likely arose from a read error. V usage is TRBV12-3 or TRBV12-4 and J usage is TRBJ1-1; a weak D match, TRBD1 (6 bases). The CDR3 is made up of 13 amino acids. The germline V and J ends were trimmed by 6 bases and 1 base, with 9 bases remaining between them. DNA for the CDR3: TGTGCCAGCAGGGGACAAGCGAACACTGAAGCTTTCTAT. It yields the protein CASRGQANTEAFY.

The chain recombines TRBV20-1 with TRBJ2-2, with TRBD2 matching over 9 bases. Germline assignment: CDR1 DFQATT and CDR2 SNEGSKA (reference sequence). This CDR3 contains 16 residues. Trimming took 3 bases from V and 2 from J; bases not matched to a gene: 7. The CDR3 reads CSARGSLAGNTGELFF. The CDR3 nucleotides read TGCAGTGCTAGGGGTTCGCTAGCGGGAAACACCGGGGAGCTGTTTTTT.

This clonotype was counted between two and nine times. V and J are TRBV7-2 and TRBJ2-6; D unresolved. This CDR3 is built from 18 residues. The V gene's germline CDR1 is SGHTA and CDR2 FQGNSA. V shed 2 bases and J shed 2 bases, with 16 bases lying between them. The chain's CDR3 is CASSLRLGSFPGANVLTF. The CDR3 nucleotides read TGTGCCAGCAGCTTACGCCTAGGTTCTTTCCCTGGGGCCAACGTCCTGACTTTC.

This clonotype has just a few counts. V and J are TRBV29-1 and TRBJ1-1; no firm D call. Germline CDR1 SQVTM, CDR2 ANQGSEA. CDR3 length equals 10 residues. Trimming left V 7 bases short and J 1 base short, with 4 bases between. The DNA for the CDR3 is TGCAGCGCCGCGAACACTGAAGCTTTCTTT. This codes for CSAANTEAFF.

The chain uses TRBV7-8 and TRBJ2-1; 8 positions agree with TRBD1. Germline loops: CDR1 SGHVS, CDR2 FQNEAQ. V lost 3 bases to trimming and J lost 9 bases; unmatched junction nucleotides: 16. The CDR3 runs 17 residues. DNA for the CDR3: TGTGCCAGCAGCTTTATCTTTCGTGCCAGGGGGCTAAGTGAGCAGTTCTTC. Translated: CASSFIFRARGLSEQFF.